These 13 T cell receptor beta chains originate from one sample sequenced in a study of cytomegalovirus exposure and HLA in healthy donors. Profiling relied on immunoSEQ multiplex PCR, and the TCRdb table lists in-frame clones only, not all of them. There are roughly 150,000 clones in the sample; over 90% occur only once, and 1.8% lies in the top ten. Sequenced sample: PBMCs. The receptors come from a man between 18 and 29 years old in good health and CMV-seropositive.

The gene calls are TRBV28 and TRBJ2-7; 7 bases are shared with TRBD1. Germline V gives CDR1 MDHEN, CDR2 SYDVKM. This CDR3 is 15 amino acids long. Trimming at V came to 5 bases and at J to 0 bases, leaving 7 bases not matched to a gene. CDR3 coding DNA: TGTGCCAGCAGTCCTACAGGGGCCAGCTCCTACGAGCAGTACTTC. Its translation: CASSPTGASSYEQYF.

The chain employs TRBV19 and TRBJ2-1, with 7 bases identical to TRBD2. Germline lookup yields CDR1 LNHDA and CDR2 SQIVND (reference sequence). V lost 3 bases and J lost 0; bases outside the gene matches: 8. The CDR3 is 17 residues long. The CDR3 coding sequence is TGTGCCAGTAGTATTACGGGAGGTCGTAGCTCCTACAATGAGCAGTTCTTC. Encoded protein: CASSITGGRSSYNEQFF.

V usage is TRBV7-8 and J usage is TRBJ2-3, with 10 bases identical to TRBD2. The germline CDR1 and CDR2 sequences are SGHVS and FQNEAQ. CDR3 length: 19 residues. V lost 3 bases and J lost 1; bases outside the gene matches: 13. The CDR3 loop is CASSFTATAGGPGTDTQYF. CDR3 nucleotide sequence: TGTGCCAGCAGCTTCACCGCAACAGCGGGAGGGCCAGGCACAGATACGCAGTATTTT.

In its sample, this clone was seen a few times. The chain combines TRBV2 with TRBJ2-1; 8 nucleotides match TRBD2. Germline CDR1 is SNHLY and CDR2 is FYNNEI. V was clipped by 7 bases and J by 6 bases; unmatched bases: 5. This CDR3 is 13 amino acids long. DNA of the CDR3: TGTGCCAGCAAGGGACTAGTCCTCAATGAGCAGTTCTTC. It specifies CASKGLVLNEQFF.

J is TRBJ2-3 and V is TRBV18, with D perhaps TRBD2 (5 bases). The germline CDR1 and CDR2 sequences are KGHSH and LQKENI. V shed 1 base and J shed 3 bases, with 11 bases lying between them. This CDR3 spans 15 amino acids. CDR3 loop: CASSPLPTGTDTQYF. CDR3 sequence (DNA): TGTGCCAGCTCACCACTTCCTACGGGAACAGATACGCAGTATTTT.

This chain uses TRBV7-2 with TRBJ2-5; D may be TRBD1 (6 bases). Germline CDR1 is SGHTA and CDR2 is FQGNSA. Trimming cost V 5 bases and J 5 bases, with 15 bases left between them. The CDR3 is 14 residues long. DNA for the CDR3: TGTGCCAGCAGCATCCAGGGGTCAGCCGAGACCCAGTACTTC. It encodes CASSIQGSAETQYF.

The chain recombines TRBV18 with TRBJ1-1; the match to TRBD1 covers 9 bases. Losses at the gene ends were 5 bases for V and 1 base for J; bases not matched to a gene: 11. CDR3 length: 17 residues. Germline V gene sequence: CDR1 KGHSH, CDR2 LQKENI. CDR3 bases: TGTGCCAGCTCAGGATTCCCGGGACAGGGAGGGAACACTGAAGCTTTCTTT. It specifies CASSGFPGQGGNTEAFF.

This chain links TRBV19 with TRBJ1-1; 7 bases align to TRBD1. Trimming at V came to 3 bases and at J to 6 bases, leaving 1 base not matched to a gene. The germline CDR1 and CDR2 sequences are LNHDA and SQIVND (reference sequence). This CDR3 is built from 12 residues. The CDR3 DNA is TGTGCCAGTAGTATTGGACAGGCTGAAGCTTTCTTT. This sequence encodes CASSIGQAEAFF.

The V and J genes are TRBV2 and TRBJ1-2, with a weak D call TRBD1 (6 bases). This CDR3 has 13 residues. Germline lookup yields CDR1 SNHLY and CDR2 FYNNEI. The V and J ends lost 6 bases and 2 bases respectively, with 10 bases between them. The CDR3 nucleotides read TGTGCCAGCAGGGAGGACAGAAACTATGGCTACACCTTC. Translated: CASREDRNYGYTF. The full variable domain, completed using reference TRBV2 and TRBJ1-2, is EPEVTQTPSHQVTQMGQEVILRCVPISNHLYFYWYRQILGQKVEFLVSFYNNEISEKSEIFDDQFSVERPDGSNFTLKIRSTKLEDSAMYFCASREDRNYGYTFGSGTRLTVV.

The rearrangement uses TRBV9 and TRBJ1-2; tentative D call: TRBD1 (5 bases). The CDR3 covers 15 residues. The V gene's germline CDR1 is SGDLS and CDR2 YYNGEE. Trimming removed 4 bases at V and 3 bases at J, with 16 bases between. DNA for the CDR3: TGTGCCAGCAGCCCCAGCGGCAGGGAGGACTATGGCTACACCTTC. It codes for CASSPSGREDYGYTF. Full variable domain (rest looked up from reference TRBV9 and TRBJ1-2): DSGVTQTPKHLITATGQRVTLRCSPRSGDLSVYWYQQSLDQGLQFLIQYYNGEERAKGNILERFSAQQFPDLHSELNLSSLELGDSALYFCASSPSGREDYGYTFGSGTRLTVV.

The chain couples TRBV28 to TRBJ2-3, with TRBD2 matching 12 bases. Germline lookup yields CDR1 MDHEN and CDR2 SYDVKM. With V trimmed by 5 bases and J by 0 bases, 3 bases remained unmatched. The CDR3 has 16 amino acids. For the CDR3, the DNA is TGTGCCAGCAGTCCCGGACTAGCGGGAAGCACAGATACGCAGTATTTT. Its translation: CASSPGLAGSTDTQYF. The variable domain in full, with the rest retrieved from reference TRBV28 and TRBJ2-3, is DVKVTQSSRYLVKRTGEKVFLECVQDMDHENMFWYRQDPGLGLRLIYFSYDVKMKEKGDIPEGYSVSREKKERFSLILESASTNQTSMYLCASSPGLAGSTDTQYFGPGTRLTVL.

The chain recombines TRBV5-1 with TRBJ2-7, with TRBD2 matching 15 bases. The junction had 6 bases not matched to a gene; V was cut back by 4 bases and J by 7 bases. Germline-derived CDR1 and CDR2 are SGHRS and YFSETQ. The CDR3 loop spans 15 amino acids. The CDR3 coding sequence is TGCGCCAGCAGCATCGGACTAGCGGGAGGGCGAGAGCAGTACTTC. It is translated as CASSIGLAGGREQYF.

CDR3 sequence (DNA): TGTGCCAGCAGCTTAGACAGGCCCTATGGCTACACCTTC. Translating it yields CASSLDRPYGYTF. The chain employs TRBV7-2 and TRBJ1-2, with a tentative D call TRBD1 (5 bases). The CDR3 sequence is 13 residues long. Trimming stripped 1 base from V and 4 bases from J, with 7 bases between. Germline CDR1 reads SGHTA; CDR2 reads FQGNSA.